This T cell receptor beta chain was sequenced during a study of T cells in Graves' hyperthyroidism and ophthalmopathy. About the study: The initial diagnosis was the point when peripheral blood was collected, ahead of any treatment. Findings and caveats of the study: Blood also contained most expanded thyroid clonotypes above 0.001. Model-based prediction identified ophthalmopathy a median about 6.8 months prior to its onset.

TCR beta CDR3 sequences were amplified from RNA transcripts. A set of HTBI primers served as the primers for a first-round RT-PCR of the TCR CDR3. From the multiplex PCR reads, TCRdb called clonotypes with MiXCR, one entry per CDR3 protein. The sample consists of 560,000 or so distinct CDR3 sequences, 15% to 20% of them appearing once. CDR1 is GTSNPN and CDR2 is SVGIG in the germline V gene (reference sequence). The junction had 10 bases not matched to a gene; V was cut back by 5 bases and J by 4 bases. This CDR3 is 15 amino acids long. Remarks on this clonotype: Its specificity is not known.

The receptor's source is a middle-aged man with Graves' ophthalmopathy. This sequence joins TRBV30 and TRBJ1-5, with 8 bases matching TRBD1. Sequencing used blood. The CDR3, as DNA: TGTGCCTGGCAAACCGGGACAGGTTATAATCAGCCCCAGCATTTT. This translates into CAWQTGTGYNQPQHF. Filled out from reference TRBV30 and TRBJ1-5, the complete variable domain reads SQTIHQWPATLVQPVGSPLSLECTVEGTSNPNLYWYRQAAGRGLQLLFYSVGIGQISSEVPQNLSASRPQDRQFILSSKKLLLSDSGFYLCAWQTGTGYNQPQHFGDGTRLSIL.